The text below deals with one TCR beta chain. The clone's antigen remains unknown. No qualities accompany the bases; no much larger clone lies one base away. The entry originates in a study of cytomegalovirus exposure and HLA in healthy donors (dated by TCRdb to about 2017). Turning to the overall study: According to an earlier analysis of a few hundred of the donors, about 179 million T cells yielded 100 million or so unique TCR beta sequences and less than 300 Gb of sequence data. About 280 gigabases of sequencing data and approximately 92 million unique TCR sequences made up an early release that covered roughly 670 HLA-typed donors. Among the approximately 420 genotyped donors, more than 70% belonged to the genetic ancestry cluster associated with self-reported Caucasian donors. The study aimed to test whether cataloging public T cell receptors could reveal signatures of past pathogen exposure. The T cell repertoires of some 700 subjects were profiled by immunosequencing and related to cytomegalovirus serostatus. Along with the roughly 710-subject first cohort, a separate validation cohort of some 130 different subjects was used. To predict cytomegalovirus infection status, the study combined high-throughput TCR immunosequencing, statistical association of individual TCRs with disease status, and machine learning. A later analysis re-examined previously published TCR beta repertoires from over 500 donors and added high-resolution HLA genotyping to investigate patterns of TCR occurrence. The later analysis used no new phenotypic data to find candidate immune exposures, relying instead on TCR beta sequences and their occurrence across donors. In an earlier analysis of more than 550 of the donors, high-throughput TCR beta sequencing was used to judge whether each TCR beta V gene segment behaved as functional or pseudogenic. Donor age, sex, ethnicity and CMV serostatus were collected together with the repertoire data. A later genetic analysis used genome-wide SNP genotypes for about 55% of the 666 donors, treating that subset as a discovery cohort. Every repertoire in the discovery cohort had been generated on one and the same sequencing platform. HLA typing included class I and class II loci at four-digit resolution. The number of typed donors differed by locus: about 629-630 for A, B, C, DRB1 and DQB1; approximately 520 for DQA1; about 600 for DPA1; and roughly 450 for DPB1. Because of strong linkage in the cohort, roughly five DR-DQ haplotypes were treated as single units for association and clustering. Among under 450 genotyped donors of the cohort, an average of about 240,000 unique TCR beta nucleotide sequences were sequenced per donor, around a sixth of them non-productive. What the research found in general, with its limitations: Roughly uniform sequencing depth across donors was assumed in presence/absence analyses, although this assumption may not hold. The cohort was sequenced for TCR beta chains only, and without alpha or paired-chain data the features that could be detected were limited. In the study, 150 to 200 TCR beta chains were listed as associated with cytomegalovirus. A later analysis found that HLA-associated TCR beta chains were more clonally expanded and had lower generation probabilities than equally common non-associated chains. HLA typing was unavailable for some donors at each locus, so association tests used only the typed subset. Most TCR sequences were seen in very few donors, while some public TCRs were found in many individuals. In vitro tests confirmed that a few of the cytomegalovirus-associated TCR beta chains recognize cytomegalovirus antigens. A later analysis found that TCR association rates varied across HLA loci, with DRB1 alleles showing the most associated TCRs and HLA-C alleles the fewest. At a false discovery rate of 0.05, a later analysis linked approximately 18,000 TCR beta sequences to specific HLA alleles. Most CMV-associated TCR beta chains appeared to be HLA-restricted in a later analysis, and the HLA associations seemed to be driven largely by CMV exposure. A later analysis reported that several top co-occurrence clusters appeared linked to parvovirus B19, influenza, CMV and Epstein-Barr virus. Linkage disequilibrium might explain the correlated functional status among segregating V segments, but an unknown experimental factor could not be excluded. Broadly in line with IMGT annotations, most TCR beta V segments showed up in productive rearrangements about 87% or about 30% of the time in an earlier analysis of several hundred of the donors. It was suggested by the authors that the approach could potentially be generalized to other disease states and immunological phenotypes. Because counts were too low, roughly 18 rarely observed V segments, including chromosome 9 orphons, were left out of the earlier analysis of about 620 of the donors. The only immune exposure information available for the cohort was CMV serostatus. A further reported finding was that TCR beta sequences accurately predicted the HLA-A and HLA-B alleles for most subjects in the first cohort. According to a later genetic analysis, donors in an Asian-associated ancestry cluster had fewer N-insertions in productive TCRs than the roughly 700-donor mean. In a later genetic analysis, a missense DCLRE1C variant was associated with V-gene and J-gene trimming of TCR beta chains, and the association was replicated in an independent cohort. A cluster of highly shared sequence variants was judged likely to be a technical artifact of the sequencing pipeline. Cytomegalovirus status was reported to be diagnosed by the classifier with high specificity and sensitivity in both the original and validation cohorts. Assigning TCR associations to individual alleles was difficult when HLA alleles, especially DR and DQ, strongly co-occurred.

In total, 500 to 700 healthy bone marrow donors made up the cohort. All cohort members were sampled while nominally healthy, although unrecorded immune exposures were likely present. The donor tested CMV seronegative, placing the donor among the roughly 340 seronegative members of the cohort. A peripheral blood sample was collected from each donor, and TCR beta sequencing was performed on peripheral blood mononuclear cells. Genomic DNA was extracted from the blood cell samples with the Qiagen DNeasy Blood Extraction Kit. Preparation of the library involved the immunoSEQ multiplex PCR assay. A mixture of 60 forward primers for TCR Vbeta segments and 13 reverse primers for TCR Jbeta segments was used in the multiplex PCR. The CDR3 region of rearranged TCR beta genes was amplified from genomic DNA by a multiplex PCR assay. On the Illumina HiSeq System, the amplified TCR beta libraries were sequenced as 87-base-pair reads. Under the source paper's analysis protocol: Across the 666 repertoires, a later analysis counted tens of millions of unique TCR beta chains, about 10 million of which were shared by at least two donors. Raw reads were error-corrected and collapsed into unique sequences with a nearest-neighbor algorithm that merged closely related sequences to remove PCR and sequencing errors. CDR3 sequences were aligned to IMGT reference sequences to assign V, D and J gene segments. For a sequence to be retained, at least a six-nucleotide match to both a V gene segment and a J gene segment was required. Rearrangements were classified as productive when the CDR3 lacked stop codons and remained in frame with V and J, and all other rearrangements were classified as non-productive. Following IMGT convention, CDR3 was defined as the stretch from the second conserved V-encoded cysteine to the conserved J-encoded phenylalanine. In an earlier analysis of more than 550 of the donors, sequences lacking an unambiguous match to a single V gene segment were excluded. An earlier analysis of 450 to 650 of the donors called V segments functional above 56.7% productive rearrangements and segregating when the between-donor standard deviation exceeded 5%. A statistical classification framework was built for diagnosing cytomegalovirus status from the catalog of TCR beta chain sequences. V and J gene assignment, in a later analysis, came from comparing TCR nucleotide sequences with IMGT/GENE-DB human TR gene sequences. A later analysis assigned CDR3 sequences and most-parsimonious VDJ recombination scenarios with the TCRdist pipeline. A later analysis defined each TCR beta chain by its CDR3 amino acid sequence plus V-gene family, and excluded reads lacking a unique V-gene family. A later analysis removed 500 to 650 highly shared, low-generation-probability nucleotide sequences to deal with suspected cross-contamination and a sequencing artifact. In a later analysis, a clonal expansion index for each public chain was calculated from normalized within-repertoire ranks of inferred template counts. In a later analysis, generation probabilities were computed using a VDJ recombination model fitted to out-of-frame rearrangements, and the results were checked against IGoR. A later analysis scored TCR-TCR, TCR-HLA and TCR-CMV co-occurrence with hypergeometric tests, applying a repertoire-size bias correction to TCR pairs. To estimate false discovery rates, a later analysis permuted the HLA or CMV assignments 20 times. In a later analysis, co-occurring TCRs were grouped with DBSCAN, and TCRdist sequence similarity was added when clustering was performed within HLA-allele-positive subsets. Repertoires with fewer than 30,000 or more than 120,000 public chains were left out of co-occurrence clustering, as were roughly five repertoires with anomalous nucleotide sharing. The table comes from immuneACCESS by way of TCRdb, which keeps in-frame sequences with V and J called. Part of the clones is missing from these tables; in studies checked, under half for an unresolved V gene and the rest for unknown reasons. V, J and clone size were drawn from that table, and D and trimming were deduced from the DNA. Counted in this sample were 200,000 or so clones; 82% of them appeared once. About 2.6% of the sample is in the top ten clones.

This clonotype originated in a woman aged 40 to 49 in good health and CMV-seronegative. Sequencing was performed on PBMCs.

The CDR3 loop reads CASSYLVTGVGLHEQYF. Here is the DNA: TGCGCCAGCAGCTACCTAGTAACGGGAGTGGGTTTACACGAGCAGTACTTC. This chain is built from TRBV4-1 and TRBJ2-7; perhaps TRBD2 is the D gene, with 6 bases matching. For CDR1 and CDR2, the germline V gene lists MGHRA and YSYEKL. Spanning cysteine to phenylalanine, the CDR3 consists of 17 amino acids. The entry retains the CDR3 DNA only, 51 bases that are in frame from base 1. A distance of 25 bases separates the germline ends of V and J, which lose 5 bases and 5 bases respectively.